This section outlines one T cell receptor beta chain sequence together with its context. Trimming took off 0 bases at V and 0 bases at J, with 6 bases between the two ends. Looked up from germline, CDR1 is SGHKS and CDR2 is YYEKEE (reference sequence). The CDR3 covers 14 residues. The table came from immunoSEQ multiplex PCR; TCRdb's copy has only in-frame clones and leaves some out. The sample has tens of thousands of clones; about 80% are singletons. The data are from a study of OX40 agonist ivuxolimab in advanced cancers. The chain is built from TRBV5-5 and TRBJ1-2; D is ambiguous. The sequenced sample was CD4+ or CD8+ T cells sorted from blood, obtained in a trial of the OX40 agonist ivuxolimab. The receptor was derived from an adult with an advanced solid tumor such as melanoma, head and neck, liver or kidney cancer. CDR3 sequence (DNA): TGTGCCAGCAGCTTGGAGCCAGCTAACTATGGCTACACCTTC. It is translated as CASSLEPANYGYTF.